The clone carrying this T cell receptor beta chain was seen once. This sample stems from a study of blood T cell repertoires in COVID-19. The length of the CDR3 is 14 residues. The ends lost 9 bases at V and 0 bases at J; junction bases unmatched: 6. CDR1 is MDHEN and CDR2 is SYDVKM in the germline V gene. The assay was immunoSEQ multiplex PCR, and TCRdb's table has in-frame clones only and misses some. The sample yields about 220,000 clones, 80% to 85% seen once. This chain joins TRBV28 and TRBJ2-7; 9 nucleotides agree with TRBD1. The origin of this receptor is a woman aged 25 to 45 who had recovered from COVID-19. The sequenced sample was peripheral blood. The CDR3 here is CASYTGGTSYEQYF. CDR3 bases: TGTGCCAGTTACACAGGGGGCACCTCCTACGAGCAGTACTTC. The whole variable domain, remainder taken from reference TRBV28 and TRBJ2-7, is DVKVTQSSRYLVKRTGEKVFLECVQDMDHENMFWYRQDPGLGLRLIYFSYDVKMKEKGDIPEGYSVSREKKERFSLILESASTNQTSMYLCASYTGGTSYEQYFGPGTRLTVT.